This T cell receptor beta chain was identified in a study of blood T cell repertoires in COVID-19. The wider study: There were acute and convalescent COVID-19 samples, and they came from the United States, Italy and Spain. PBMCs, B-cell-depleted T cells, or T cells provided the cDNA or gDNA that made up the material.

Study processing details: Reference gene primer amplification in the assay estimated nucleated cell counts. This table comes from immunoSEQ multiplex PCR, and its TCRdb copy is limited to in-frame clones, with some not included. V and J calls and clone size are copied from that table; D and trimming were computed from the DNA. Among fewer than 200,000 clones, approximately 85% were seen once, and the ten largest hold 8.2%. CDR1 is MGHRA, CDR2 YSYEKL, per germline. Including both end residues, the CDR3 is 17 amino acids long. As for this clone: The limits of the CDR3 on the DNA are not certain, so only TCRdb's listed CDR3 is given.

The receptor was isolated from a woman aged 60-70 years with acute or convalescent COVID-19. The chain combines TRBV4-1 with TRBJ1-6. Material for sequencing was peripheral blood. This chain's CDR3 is CASSHFGSGTQNSPLHF.